The T cell receptor (beta chain) under discussion was sequenced for a study of metastatic and nonmetastatic thyroid tumors. Study context: Both malignant and benign thyroid patients supplied peripheral blood and tumor or nodule tissue samples, across which the repertoires of these patients were then compared.

As to this clone: Its antigen is unknown.

Study outcomes and limitations: Across blood and tumor, TCR beta diversity in malignant thyroid tumors was reportedly significantly higher than in benign nodules.

CDR1 and CDR2 from the germline V gene are SNHLY and FYNNEI. The V gene lost 5 bases and the J gene lost 0 bases, with 11 bases spanning the gap. This CDR3 comprises 15 residues. In the source study's methods: Clinicopathological groups differed in CDR3, with these differences serving to build a distant-metastasis classifier for papillary thyroid cancer. With MiXCR, TCRdb called clones anew from the PCR reads. The V and J calls were not made by the authors but by TCRdb's processing. The sample lists about 40,000 clones, about a sixth occurring once. Thyroid surgery had not been preceded by any treatment in any patient.

The source material was blood. This sequence joins TRBV2 and TRBJ1-3; D not certain. This clonotype was sampled from a female donor with papillary thyroid cancer or a benign thyroid nodule (not recorded which). Some clones in this sample may be carry-over from other donors' samples. The CDR3 DNA follows: TGTGCCAGCAGTCCGGGGAGGAGCTCTGGAAACACCATATATTTT. It encodes CASSPGRSSGNTIYF.